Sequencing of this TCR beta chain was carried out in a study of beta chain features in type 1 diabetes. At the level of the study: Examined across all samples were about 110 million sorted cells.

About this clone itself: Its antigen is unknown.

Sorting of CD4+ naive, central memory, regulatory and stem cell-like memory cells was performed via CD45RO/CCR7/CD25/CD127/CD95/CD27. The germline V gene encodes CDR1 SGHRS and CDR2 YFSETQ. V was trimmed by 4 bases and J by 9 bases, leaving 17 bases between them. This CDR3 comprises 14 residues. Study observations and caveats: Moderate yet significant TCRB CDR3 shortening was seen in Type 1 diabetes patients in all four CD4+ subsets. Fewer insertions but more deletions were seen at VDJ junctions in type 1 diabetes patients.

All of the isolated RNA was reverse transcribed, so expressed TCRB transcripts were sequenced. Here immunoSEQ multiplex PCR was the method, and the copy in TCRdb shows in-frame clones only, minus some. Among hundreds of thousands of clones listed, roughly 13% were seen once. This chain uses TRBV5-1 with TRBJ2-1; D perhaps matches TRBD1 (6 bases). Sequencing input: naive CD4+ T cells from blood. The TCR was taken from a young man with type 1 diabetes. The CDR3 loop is CASSPSQGSGEQFF. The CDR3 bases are TGCGCCAGCAGCCCCTCTCAGGGGTCCGGTGAGCAGTTCTTC.